This TCR beta chain was observed in a study of blood T cell repertoires in COVID-19. On the study more broadly: Material from acute and convalescent COVID-19 was sourced from the United States, Italy and Spain. Sources were T cells, B-cell-depleted T cells, or PBMCs; the material itself was cDNA or gDNA.

Source study methods: The assay estimated nucleated cells by amplifying reference gene primers. Profiling relied on immunoSEQ multiplex PCR, and the TCRdb table lists in-frame clones only, not all of them. V, J and clone size are those of that table, while D and trimming were read from the DNA. The sample shows nearly 200,000 clones, roughly 84% of them seen only once. CDR1 is SGHRS, CDR2 YFSETQ, per germline. The length of the CDR3 is 14 residues. With 0 bases removed from V and 3 bases from J, the gap between germline ends came to 9 bases. Sequenced input: peripheral blood. This chain uses TRBV5-1 with TRBJ1-2, with D hard to call. The sequence came from a human donor in a cohort sampled during active COVID-19. CDR3 in amino acids: CASSLGGFDYGYTF. CDR3 coding DNA: TGCGCCAGCAGCTTGGGAGGGTTTGACTATGGCTACACCTTC. Based on the CDR3 plus reference TRBV5-1 and TRBJ1-2, the full variable domain is KAGVTQTPRYLIKTRGQQVTLSCSPISGHRSVSWYQQTPGQGLQFLFEYFSETQRNKGNFPGRFSGRQFSNSRSEMNVSTLELGDSALYLCASSLGGFDYGYTFGSGTRLTVV.